This TCR beta chain was captured in a study of OX40 agonist ivuxolimab in advanced cancers. For the study at large: Enrollees could have had prior anti-PD-1, anti-PD-L1 or anti-CTLA-4 therapy, which approximately 40% had received.

CDR1 is SGHKS and CDR2 is YYEKEE in the germline V gene (reference sequence). The CDR3 sequence is 13 residues long. Trimming took off 9 bases at V and 1 base at J, with 10 bases between the two ends. Profiled with immunoSEQ multiplex PCR; TCRdb holds only in-frame clones, not every one. The repertoire holds tens of thousands of clones, with roughly 85% as singletons. Overall study findings and caveats: Among expanded peripheral T cells, antigen specificity went undetermined. Averaging showed that CD8+ T cells had more expanded clones than CD4+ did. Among the least clonally expanded were partial responders at 0.1-3.0 mg/kg.

A remark on this clone: Its antigen remains unknown.

The clonotype originates from an adult with an advanced solid tumor such as melanoma, head and neck, liver or kidney cancer. V usage is TRBV5-5 and J usage is TRBJ2-2; D might be TRBD1 (6 bases). The sequenced sample was CD4+ or CD8+ T cells sorted from blood, obtained in a trial of the OX40 agonist ivuxolimab. The CDR3 DNA is TGTGCCACCGGGACATTGAACACCGGGGAGCTGTTTTTT. Its translation is CATGTLNTGELFF.